The present T cell receptor (beta chain) was sequenced within a study of Ad26.COV2.S vaccination and SARS-CoV-2 variants. Study-level findings and limits: Spike-specific TCR breadth in vaccine recipients exceeded that seen in placebo recipients. Reported post-vaccination CD8+ and CD4+ T cell responses to spike showed substantial breadth.

Treatment specified: over 15 received Ad26.COV2.S at low or high dose, single or two shots; several received placebo; per-sample allocation not given. All samples were drawn on day 63, counting from the first vaccine or placebo injection. As regards this clone: Its antigen is currently unknown.

CDR3 length equals 14 residues. The germline CDR1 and CDR2 sequences are SGHDT and YYEEEE. V lost 0 bases and J lost 7, with 11 bases in between. Sequenced by immunoSEQ multiplex PCR; TCRdb stores in-frame clones only, minus some. The top ten clones hold approximately 5.8% of a sample with about 330,000 clones, roughly 90% of them seen once. The chain combines TRBV5-6 with TRBJ2-1, with D perhaps matching TRBD1 (5 bases). The material sequenced was peripheral blood, taken in a trial of Ad26.COV2.S vaccine versus placebo. The receptor was isolated from a person between 18 and 65 years old who received the Ad26.COV2.S COVID-19 vaccine or a placebo. The CDR3 DNA reads as TGTGCCAGCAGCTTGGAAGCCCAGGGTAATGAGCAGTTCTTC. This gives the protein CASSLEAQGNEQFF.